A selection of T cell receptor beta chains follows, all from one sample in a study of human T cells and chemical hapten exposure. One entry per CDR3 protein, called by TCRdb with MiXCR from the RACE reads. The sample holds 50,000 to 70,000 distinct CDR3 sequences, 9.5% to 15% seen once. This specimen was whole blood, taken in connection with sensitization to the hapten diphenylcyclopropenone (DPC). The receptor source for this set is a man younger than 40 with alopecia areata. Some clones in this sample may be carry-over from other donors' samples. CDR3s leave out the opening cysteine and the closing phenylalanine or tryptophan. A row's size may be missing; if present it is once, few, many or a size class.

V	J	size	CDR3
TRBV9	TRBJ2-5	few	ASSYGTSGGQETQY
TRBV27	TRBJ1-1	many	ASSSGQGAQITEAF
TRBV6-6	TRBJ1-4	few	ASSYLSEGANEKLF
TRBV12-3/TRBV12-4	TRBJ1-1	many	ASSLQGLNTEAF
TRBV6-2/TRBV6-3	TRBJ2-3	many	ASRYLGTDTQY
TRBV12-3/TRBV12-4	TRBJ1-1	many	ASSFARTGMNTEAF
TRBV5-4	TRBJ2-2	few	ASSLARGADTGELF
TRBV25-1	TRBJ1-5	many	ASTRDRANQPQH
TRBV29-1	TRBJ2-3	NA	SVEPTGVDTQY
TRBV6-1	TRBJ2-1	many	ASNRASYNEQF
TRBV6-2/TRBV6-3	TRBJ2-7	few	ASSPPAGRGNEQY
TRBV9	TRBJ2-7	NA	ASSPRQGAGGEQY
TRBV7-8	TRBJ1-6	few	ASSSEGYNSPLH
TRBV11-2	TRBJ2-3	NA	ASSPGGTGGDTQY
TRBV14	TRBJ2-5	NA	ATSLGSETQY
TRBV12-3/TRBV12-4	TRBJ1-2	few	ASSPVTGANYGYT
TRBV18	TRBJ1-1	many	ASSLAGQMNTEAF
TRBV9	TRBJ2-1	few	ASSVVGQGYNEQF
TRBV20-1	TRBJ1-2	few	SASTGQGIYGYT
TRBV18	TRBJ2-7	many	ASSPETGGEQY
TRBV7-9	TRBJ2-3	many	ASSLMGRSTDTQY
TRBV6-2/TRBV6-3	TRBJ2-2	NA	ATSRGLETGELF
TRBV15	TRBJ2-3	few	ATSRATGDADTQY
TRBV6-2/TRBV6-3	TRBJ1-1	few	ASSYLTGQNTEAF
TRBV28	TRBJ1-1	NA	ASSPVAGVNTEAF
TRBV12-3/TRBV12-4	TRBJ1-5	few	ASSLGGPQH
TRBV3-1	TRBJ2-3	NA	VSSRFPDTQY
TRBV12-3/TRBV12-4	TRBJ2-3	few	ASSHQFWGGITDTQY
TRBV28	TRBJ2-5	few	ASSTETQY
TRBV7-7	TRBJ2-5	NA	ASSPLPLWAQY
TRBV27	TRBJ1-5	once	ASSLGSNNQPQH
TRBV19	TRBJ1-2	few	ASTSVVQGATKKTNYGYT
TRBV4-3	TRBJ2-4	many	ASSQEPLVRAKNIQY
TRBV19	TRBJ2-7	NA	ASSITPRDAYEQY
TRBV12-3/TRBV12-4	TRBJ2-7	NA	ASSLSGGAGASYEQY
TRBV7-2	TRBJ2-3	few	ASSLGTGSPNTDTQY
TRBV7-3	TRBJ2-2	few	ASSLSPGELF
TRBV9	TRBJ1-6	once	ASSVSGAYNSPLH
TRBV4-1	TRBJ1-1	NA	ASGWDRGIGEAF
TRBV20-1	TRBJ2-7	few	SARGSIPSYEQY
TRBV6-6	TRBJ2-7	NA	ASSGGDYEQY
TRBV12-3/TRBV12-4	TRBJ2-3	few	ACTTADTQY
TRBV7-3	TRBJ2-1	few	ASSSYRDTNEQF
TRBV14	TRBJ1-5	few	ASSHRDGQPQH
TRBV6-5	TRBJ2-2	few	ASEGTDTGELF
TRBV12-3/TRBV12-4	TRBJ2-2	few	ASSLSGLAANTGELF
TRBV15	TRBJ1-2	many	ATSRADRVEGYT
TRBV7-2	TRBJ2-1	few	ASSYRGGVYNEQF
TRBV28	TRBJ2-3	few	ASIPSSGALDAQY